This T cell receptor beta chain stems from a study of cytomegalovirus exposure and HLA in healthy donors. Study observations and caveats: Later on, an analysis tied around 17,000 TCR beta sequences to HLA alleles at 0.05 false discovery rate.

The PCR made use of 60 Vbeta and 13 Jbeta primers. This table comes from immunoSEQ multiplex PCR, and its TCRdb copy is limited to in-frame clones, with some not included. This sample yields 90,000 to 100,000 clones, of which 55% to 80% are seen a single time; less than 1.5% belongs to the top ten. As to this clone: Its target is unknown.

V shed 10 bases and J shed 2 bases, with 20 bases lying between them. Germline V gene sequence: CDR1 ENHRY, CDR2 SYGVKD. This CDR3 is built from 15 residues. This sequence was found in a female donor in good health and CMV-seronegative. The sequenced material came from PBMCs. The chain combines TRBV10-3 with TRBJ1-1, with D perhaps matching TRBD1 (6 bases). The CDR3 nucleotides are TGTGCCACTACCTTACCCGGGACACCCAACACTGAAGCTTTCTTT. Protein: CATTLPGTPNTEAFF.